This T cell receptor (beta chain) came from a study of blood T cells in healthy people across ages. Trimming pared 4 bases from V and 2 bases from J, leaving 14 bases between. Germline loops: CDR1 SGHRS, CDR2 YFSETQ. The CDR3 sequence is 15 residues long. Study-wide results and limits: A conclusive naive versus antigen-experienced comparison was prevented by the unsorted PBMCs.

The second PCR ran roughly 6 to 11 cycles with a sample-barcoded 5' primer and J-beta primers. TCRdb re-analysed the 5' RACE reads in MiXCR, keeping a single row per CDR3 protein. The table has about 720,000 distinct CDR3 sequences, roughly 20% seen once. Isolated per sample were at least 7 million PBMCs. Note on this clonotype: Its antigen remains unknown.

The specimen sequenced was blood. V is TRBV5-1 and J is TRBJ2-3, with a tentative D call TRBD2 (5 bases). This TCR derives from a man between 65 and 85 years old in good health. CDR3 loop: CASSPMDSLTDTQYF. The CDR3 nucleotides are TGCGCCAGCAGCCCCATGGACTCCCTCACAGATACGCAGTATTTT.